This T cell receptor beta chain is from a study of T cells in Graves' hyperthyroidism and ophthalmopathy (dated by TCRdb to between 2017 and 2020). Describing the broader study: Peripheral blood samples were taken at the time of initial diagnosis, prior to any treatment. To identify distinguishing TCR V-J signatures, a discovery cohort of about 95 patients was used, comprising fewer than 45 with Graves' ophthalmopathy and under 60 with stable Graves' hyperthyroidism. Whether ophthalmopathy could be predicted prospectively was tested in an independent validation cohort made up of under 20 hyperthyroidism patients plus 17 patients who later progressed to ophthalmopathy. The roughly 100 discovery patients were randomly divided into training and test sets at a 7:3 ratio. Thyroid tissue and blood T-cell repertoires from six Graves' hyperthyroidism patients were also compared in the study. Following sampling, methimazole starting at 30 mg daily was given to hyperthyroidism patients, and high-dose intravenous methylprednisolone was given to ophthalmopathy patients. TCR Vbeta CDR3 sequencing of roughly 140 peripheral blood samples (around 45 ophthalmopathy, 70 to 85 hyperthyroidism and approximately 17 progressor patients) is reported in the paper. The paper as a whole reports these results and caveats: Blood samples also contained most of the expanded thyroid clonotypes (frequency above 0.001), which suggests that blood repertoires may reflect thyroid immune responses. No statistical method was used to fix the sample size in advance, and group allocation was not hidden from the investigators. In cross-validation, a model built on a 13 V-J signature told ophthalmopathy apart from stable hyperthyroidism with under 90% sensitivity and around 83% specificity, and in testing the same model reached 80%/75%. In validation, progression to ophthalmopathy was predicted by the model with nearly 71% sensitivity and approximately 78% specificity, a median of approximately 7.1 months before onset.

From the cysteine through the phenylalanine, the CDR3 covers 10 amino acids. Only the CDR3 DNA is retained, 30 bases long and in frame from the first base. The germline V gene yields SNHLY for CDR1 and FYNNEI for CDR2. The junction shows trimming of 11 bases on V and 4 bases on J, plus 9 bases between the germline ends. Stable Graves' hyperthyroidism was defined as no progression to ophthalmopathy during 18 months of follow-up. The hyperthyroidism patients were between 18 and 65 years old and newly diagnosed, with a disease duration of less than 2 months. Exclusion was applied to patients with uncontrolled infections, other autoimmune diseases, pregnancy or lactation. Diagnoses were based on clinical symptoms, serum thyroxine and TRAb, thyroid ultrasound and orbital computed tomography. PBMCs were separated from approximately 9.9 ml of fresh peripheral blood using Ficoll-Paque density gradient centrifugation. Total RNA was extracted using Trizol reagent, and RNA quality was assessed on an Agilent 2100 Bioanalyzer.

With regard to this clonotype: It has no known antigen specificity. Per-base qualities were not stored, and no clone one base away is much larger.

The TCR beta CDR3 regions were amplified from RNA transcripts. The first round of RT-PCR for the TCR CDR3 was performed with the HTBI primer set and the Qiagen OneStep RT-PCR kit. A second multiplex PCR round built the libraries, followed by size selection and purification. The libraries were sequenced on an Illumina HiSeq2000 using paired-end 100 bp reads. The source study handled its data this way. SOAPnuke was used to process the raw data, removing reads that contained adapters or uncalled bases, had a mean Phred below 15, or lacked an exact match to the constant primer or identifier. COPE v1.2.5 was used to merge the high-quality paired reads, and each unique nucleotide sequence was defined as a clonotype. MiTCR v1.1 was used to align the clonotypes against IMGT TRBV, TRBD and TRBJ reference segments. The analysis was restricted to V-J combinations with a frequency above 0.0001, which together covered roughly 99% of the repertoires. The TCS score was defined as the ratio of F50 (clonal expansion) to E x V (chaos), calculated using BLOSUM62-based TCRdist between CDR3 peptides within each V-J. Welch's t-statistics and random forest reduced around 550 V-J features to roughly 13, which were used in a naive Bayes classifier (R e1071). The similarity between thyroid and blood repertoires was quantified using the Morisita-Horn index. The raw public reads went through TCRdb reprocessing: fastp at Q25, MiXCR clone calling, in-frame beta chains kept. Duplicate CDR3 protein sequences are folded into a single record with the most common DNA and genes. The V and J calls and clone size are TCRdb's, not the authors'. This sample is represented by hundreds of thousands of distinct CDR3 sequences; around 39% of them were singletons. The ten largest make up around 10% of the sample.

Recombination linked TRBV2 to TRBJ2-7; the D match is possibly TRBD1 or TRBD2, with 7 bases aligned in each. This receptor was taken from a man between 18 and 29 years old with Graves' hyperthyroidism. Sequencing used blood. The DNA reads TGTGCCCAGGGGGGGTACGAGCAGTACTTC. It is translated as CAQGGYEQYF.